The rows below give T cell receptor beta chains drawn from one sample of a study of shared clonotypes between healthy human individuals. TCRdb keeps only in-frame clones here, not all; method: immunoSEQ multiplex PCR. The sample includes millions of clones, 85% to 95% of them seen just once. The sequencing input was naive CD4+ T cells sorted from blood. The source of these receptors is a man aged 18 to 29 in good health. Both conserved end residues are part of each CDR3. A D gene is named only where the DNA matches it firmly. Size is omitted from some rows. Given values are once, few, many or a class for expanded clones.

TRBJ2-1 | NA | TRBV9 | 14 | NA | CASSVFSANNEQFF | TGTGCCAGCAGCGTGTTCTCAGCGAACAATGAGCAGTTCTTC
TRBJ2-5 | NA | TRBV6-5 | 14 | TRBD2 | CASCPSTSGETQYF | TGTGCCAGCTGCCCCTCGACTAGCGGGGAGACCCAGTACTTC
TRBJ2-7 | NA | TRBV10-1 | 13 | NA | CASSESPGSEQYF | TGCGCCAGCAGTGAGTCGCCCGGCTCCGAGCAGTACTTC
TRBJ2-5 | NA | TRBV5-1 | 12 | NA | CASSFLEETQYF | TGCGCCAGCAGCTTCCTCGAAGAGACCCAGTACTTC
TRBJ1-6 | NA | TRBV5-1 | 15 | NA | CASSSEGQSGSPLHF | TGCGCCAGCAGCTCCGAGGGGCAATCCGGTTCACCCCTCCACTTT
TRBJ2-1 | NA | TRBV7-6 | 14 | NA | CASSLEAVSDEQFF | TGTGCCAGCAGCTTAGAAGCGGTCTCGGATGAGCAGTTCTTC
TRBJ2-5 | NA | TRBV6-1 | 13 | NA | CASSVDYQETQYF | TGTGCCAGCAGTGTGGACTATCAAGAGACCCAGTACTTC
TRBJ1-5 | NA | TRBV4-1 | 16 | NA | CASSQDPGVTNQPQHF | TGCGCCAGCAGCCAAGACCCAGGGGTCACCAATCAGCCCCAGCATTTT
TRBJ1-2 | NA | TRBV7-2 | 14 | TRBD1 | CASSLRQGGYGYTF | TGTGCCAGCAGCCTTCGACAGGGCGGCTATGGCTACACCTTC
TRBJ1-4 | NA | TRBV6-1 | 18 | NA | CASSDSPLTGVTNEKLFF | TGTGCCAGCAGTGATTCCCCTTTGACAGGCGTGACTAATGAAAAACTGTTTTTT
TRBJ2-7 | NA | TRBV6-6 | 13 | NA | CASYSFSSYEQYF | TGTGCCAGTTACAGTTTTTCCTCCTACGAGCAGTACTTC
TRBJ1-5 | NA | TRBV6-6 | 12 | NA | CATTPAEQPQHF | TGTGCCACCACCCCCGCGGAACAGCCCCAGCATTTT
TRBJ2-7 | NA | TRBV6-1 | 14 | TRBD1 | CASQMWDRGYEQYF | TGTGCCAGTCAGATGTGGGACAGGGGCTACGAGCAGTACTTC
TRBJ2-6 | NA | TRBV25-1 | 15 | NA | CAAVPRGPGANVLTF | TGTGCCGCCGTGCCGAGGGGACCTGGGGCCAACGTCCTGACTTTC
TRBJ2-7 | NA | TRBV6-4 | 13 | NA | CASSDPERYEQYF | TGTGCCAGCAGTGACCCGGAACGATACGAGCAGTACTTC
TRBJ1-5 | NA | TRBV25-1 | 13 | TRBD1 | CASSGQGGQPQHF | TGTGCCAGCAGTGGACAGGGAGGTCAGCCCCAGCATTTT
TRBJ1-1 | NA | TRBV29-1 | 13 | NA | CSVGGRGNTEAFF | TGCAGCGTTGGAGGGAGGGGGAACACTGAAGCTTTCTTT
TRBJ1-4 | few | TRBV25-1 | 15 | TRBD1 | CASSARTGGSEKLFF | TGTGCCAGCAGTGCCCGGACAGGGGGCAGTGAAAAACTGTTTTTT
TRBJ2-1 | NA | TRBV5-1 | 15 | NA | CASSAGDSVYNEQFF | TGCGCCAGCAGCGCCGGGGACTCGGTATACAATGAGCAGTTCTTC
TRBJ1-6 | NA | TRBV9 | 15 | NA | CASSPRGASNSPLHF | TGTGCCAGCAGCCCCCGGGGGGCGAGTAATTCACCCCTCCACTTT
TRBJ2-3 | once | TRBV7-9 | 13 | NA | CASSLIFADTQYF | TGTGCCAGCAGCTTAATTTTTGCAGATACGCAGTATTTT
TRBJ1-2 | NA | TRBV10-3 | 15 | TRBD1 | CAITPNRGSNYGYTF | TGTGCCATCACCCCAAACAGGGGTTCTAACTATGGCTACACCTTC
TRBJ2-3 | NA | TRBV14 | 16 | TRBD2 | CASSPSGGAKTDTQYF | TGTGCCAGCAGCCCTAGCGGGGGGGCCAAGACAGATACGCAGTATTTT
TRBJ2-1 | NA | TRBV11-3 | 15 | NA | CASSLGGRDYNEQFF | TGTGCCAGCAGCTTAGGAGGGAGAGACTACAATGAGCAGTTCTTC
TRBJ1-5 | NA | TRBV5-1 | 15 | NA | CASSLRGSGDQPQHF | TGCGCCAGCAGCTTGAGGGGGTCGGGTGATCAGCCCCAGCATTTT
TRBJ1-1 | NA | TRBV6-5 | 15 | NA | CASSYREGGNTEAFF | TGTGCCAGCAGTTACCGGGAGGGCGGGAACACTGAAGCTTTCTTT
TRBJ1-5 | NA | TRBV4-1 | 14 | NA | CASSQEWRNQPQHF | TGCGCCAGCAGCCAAGAGTGGCGTAATCAGCCCCAGCATTTT
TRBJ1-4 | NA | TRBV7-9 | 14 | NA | CASSFGVEGDELFF | TGTGCCAGCAGCTTTGGGGTCGAAGGGGACGAACTGTTTTTT
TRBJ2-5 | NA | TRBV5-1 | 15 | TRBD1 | CASSQGQGATETQYF | TGCGCCAGCAGCCAAGGACAGGGGGCGACGGAGACCCAGTACTTC
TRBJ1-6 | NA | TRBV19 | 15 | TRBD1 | CASTVSGQFNSPLHF | TGTGCCAGCACAGTATCGGGACAGTTTAATTCACCCCTCCACTTT
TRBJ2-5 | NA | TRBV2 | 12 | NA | CASRGDGETQYF | TGTGCCAGCAGAGGAGACGGAGAGACCCAGTACTTC
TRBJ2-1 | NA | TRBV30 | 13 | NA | CAWMRGPYNEQFF | TGTGCCTGGATGAGGGGTCCTTACAATGAGCAGTTCTTC
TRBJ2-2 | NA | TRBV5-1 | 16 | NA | CASSSLVTGAAGELFF | TGCGCCAGCAGCAGCTTAGTTACGGGGGCGGCCGGGGAGCTGTTTTTT
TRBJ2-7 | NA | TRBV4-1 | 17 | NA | CASSQQHEGRKAYEQYF | TGCGCCAGCAGCCAACAACATGAGGGGAGAAAAGCCTACGAGCAGTACTTC
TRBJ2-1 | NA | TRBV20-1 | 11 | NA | CSANRVREQFF | TGCAGTGCTAACAGGGTCAGGGAGCAGTTCTTC
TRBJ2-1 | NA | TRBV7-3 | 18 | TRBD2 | CASSSGLAGDYSYNEQFF | TGTGCCAGCAGCTCGGGACTAGCGGGGGACTACTCCTACAATGAGCAGTTCTTC
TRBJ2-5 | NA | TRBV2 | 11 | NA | CASRAGETQYF | TGTGCCAGCAGGGCCGGCGAGACCCAGTACTTC
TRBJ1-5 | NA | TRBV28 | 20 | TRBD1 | CASSDTYRGPSFYSNQPQHF | TGTGCCAGCAGTGACACTTACAGGGGCCCTTCTTTTTATAGCAATCAGCCCCAGCATTTT
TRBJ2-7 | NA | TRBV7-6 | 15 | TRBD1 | CASSSVVGQGYEQYF | TGTGCCAGCAGCTCCGTCGTAGGACAGGGCTACGAGCAGTACTTC
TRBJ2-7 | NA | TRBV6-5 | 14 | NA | CASSHRSTGYEQYF | TGTGCCAGCAGCCACCGGAGCACGGGATACGAGCAGTACTTC
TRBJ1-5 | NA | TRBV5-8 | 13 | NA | CASSLRSVQPQHF | TGTGCCAGCAGCTTAAGGTCCGTCCAGCCCCAGCATTTT
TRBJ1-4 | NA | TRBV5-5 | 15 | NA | CASSLAFGLGEKLFF | TGTGCCAGCAGCTTGGCCTTTGGTCTAGGGGAGAAACTGTTTTTT
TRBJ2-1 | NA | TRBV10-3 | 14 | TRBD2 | CAISWGLAAGEQFF | TGTGCCATCAGCTGGGGACTAGCGGCGGGTGAGCAGTTCTTC
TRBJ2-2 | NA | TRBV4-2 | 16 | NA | CASSLLGRTVTGELFF | TGTGCCAGCAGTCTTCTCGGACGGACAGTCACCGGGGAGCTGTTTTTT
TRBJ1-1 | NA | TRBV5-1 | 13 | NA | CASRVSRDTEAFF | TGCGCCAGCCGGGTTTCGAGGGATACTGAAGCTTTCTTT
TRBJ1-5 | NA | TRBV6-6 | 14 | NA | CASSYMEGNQPQHF | TGTGCCAGCAGTTATATGGAGGGCAATCAGCCCCAGCATTTT
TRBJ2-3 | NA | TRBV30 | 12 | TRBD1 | CARGTATDTQYF | TGTGCGCGTGGGACAGCCACAGATACGCAGTATTTT
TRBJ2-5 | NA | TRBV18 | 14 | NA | CASSPSRTQETQYF | TGTGCCAGCTCACCAAGCCGGACCCAAGAGACCCAGTACTTC
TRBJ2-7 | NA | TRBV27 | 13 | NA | CASGGQNSYEQYF | TGTGCCAGCGGCGGACAGAACTCCTACGAGCAGTACTTC
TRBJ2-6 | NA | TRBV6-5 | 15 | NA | CASSYSETGANVLTF | TGTGCCAGCAGTTACTCCGAGACTGGGGCCAACGTCCTGACTTTC
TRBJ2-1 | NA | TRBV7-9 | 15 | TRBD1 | CASSLGTGTYNEQFF | TGTGCCAGCAGCTTAGGGACAGGTACCTACAATGAGCAGTTCTTC
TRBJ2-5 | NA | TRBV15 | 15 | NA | CATSRDEGFQETQYF | TGTGCCACCAGCAGAGATGAGGGTTTTCAAGAGACCCAGTACTTC
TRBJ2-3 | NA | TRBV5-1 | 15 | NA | CASSLSAGSTDTQYF | TGCGCCAGCAGCTTATCTGCGGGGTCAACAGATACGCAGTATTTT